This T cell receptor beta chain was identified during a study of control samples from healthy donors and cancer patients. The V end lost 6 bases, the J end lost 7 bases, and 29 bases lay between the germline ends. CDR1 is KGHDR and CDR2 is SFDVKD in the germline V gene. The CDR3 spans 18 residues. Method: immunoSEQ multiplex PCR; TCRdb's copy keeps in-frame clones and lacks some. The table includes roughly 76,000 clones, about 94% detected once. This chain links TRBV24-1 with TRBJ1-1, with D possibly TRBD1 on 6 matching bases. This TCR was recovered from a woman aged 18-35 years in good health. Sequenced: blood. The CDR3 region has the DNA TGTGCCACCAGTTGTCTCCTCCTCCATGGCCGGGACACCTGTGAAGCTTTCTTT. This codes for CATSCLLLHGRDTCEAFF.